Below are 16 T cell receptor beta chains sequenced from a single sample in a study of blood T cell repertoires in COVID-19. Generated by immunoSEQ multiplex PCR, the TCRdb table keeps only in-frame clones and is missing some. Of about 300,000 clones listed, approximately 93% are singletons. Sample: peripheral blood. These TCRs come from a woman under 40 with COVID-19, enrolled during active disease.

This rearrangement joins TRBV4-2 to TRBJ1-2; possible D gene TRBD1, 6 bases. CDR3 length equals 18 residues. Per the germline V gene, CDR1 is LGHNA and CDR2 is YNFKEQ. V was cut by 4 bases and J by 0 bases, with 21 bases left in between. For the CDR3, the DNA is TGTGCCAGCAGCCGGAATTCAGGGGTCCTCATAGCTAACTATGGCTACACCTTC. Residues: CASSRNSGVLIANYGYTF.

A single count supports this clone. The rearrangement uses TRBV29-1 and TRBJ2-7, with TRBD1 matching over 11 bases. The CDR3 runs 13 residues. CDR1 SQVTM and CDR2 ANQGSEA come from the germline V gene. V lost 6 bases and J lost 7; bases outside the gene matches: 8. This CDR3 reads CSVRTGGLREQYF. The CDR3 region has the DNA TGCAGCGTCCGGACAGGGGGCCTGAGGGAGCAGTACTTC.

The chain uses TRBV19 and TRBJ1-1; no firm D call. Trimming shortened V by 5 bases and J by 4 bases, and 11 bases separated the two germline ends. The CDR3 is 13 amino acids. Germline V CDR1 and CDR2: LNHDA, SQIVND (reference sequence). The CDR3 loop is CASSQAGVTEAFF. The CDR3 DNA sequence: TGTGCCAGTAGTCAAGCGGGTGTCACTGAAGCTTTCTTT.

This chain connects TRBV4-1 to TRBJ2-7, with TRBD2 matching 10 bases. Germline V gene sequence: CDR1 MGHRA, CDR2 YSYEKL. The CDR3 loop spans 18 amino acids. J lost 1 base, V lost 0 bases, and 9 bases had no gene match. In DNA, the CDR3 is TGCGCCAGCAGCCAAGATCCCCCCTCGACTAGCGGGTCCTACGAGCAGTACTTC. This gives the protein CASSQDPPSTSGSYEQYF.

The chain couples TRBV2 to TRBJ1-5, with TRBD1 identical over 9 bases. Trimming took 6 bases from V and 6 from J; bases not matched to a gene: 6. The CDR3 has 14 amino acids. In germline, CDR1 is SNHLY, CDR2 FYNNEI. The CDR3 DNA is TGTGCCAGCAGAGGCACAGGGGGCACTCAGCCCCAGCATTTT. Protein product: CASRGTGGTQPQHF.

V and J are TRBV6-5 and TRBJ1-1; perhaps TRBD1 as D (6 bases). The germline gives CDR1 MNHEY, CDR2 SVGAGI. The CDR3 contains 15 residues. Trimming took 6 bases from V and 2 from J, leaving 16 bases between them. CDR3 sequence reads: CASRLGTKINTEAFF. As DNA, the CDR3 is TGTGCCAGCAGACTGGGGACAAAGATTAACACTGAAGCTTTCTTT.

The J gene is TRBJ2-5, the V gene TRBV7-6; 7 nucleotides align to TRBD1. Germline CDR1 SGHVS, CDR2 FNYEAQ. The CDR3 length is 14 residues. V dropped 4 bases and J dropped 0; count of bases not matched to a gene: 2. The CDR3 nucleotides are TGTGCCAGCAGCTCGGGACAGTACCAAGAGACCCAGTACTTC. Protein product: CASSSGQYQETQYF.

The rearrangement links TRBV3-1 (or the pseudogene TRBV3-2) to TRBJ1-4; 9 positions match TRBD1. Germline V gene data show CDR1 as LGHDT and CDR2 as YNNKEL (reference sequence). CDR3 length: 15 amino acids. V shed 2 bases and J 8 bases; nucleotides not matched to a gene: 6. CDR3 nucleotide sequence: TGTGCCAGCAGCCAACAGGGACAGGGTGGCGAAAAACTGTTTTTT. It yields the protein CASSQQGQGGEKLFF.

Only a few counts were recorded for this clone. DNA of the CDR3: TGCAGCGCTTTGGCGGGGACAGGGGATTCCGGGGAGCTGTTTTTT. It specifies CSALAGTGDSGELFF. The chain carries TRBV29-1 and TRBJ2-2; 10 bases line up with TRBD1. Germline values: CDR1 SQVTM, CDR2 ANQGSEA. The CDR3 is made up of 15 amino acids. V lost 7 bases to trimming and J lost 6 bases; unmatched junction nucleotides: 11.

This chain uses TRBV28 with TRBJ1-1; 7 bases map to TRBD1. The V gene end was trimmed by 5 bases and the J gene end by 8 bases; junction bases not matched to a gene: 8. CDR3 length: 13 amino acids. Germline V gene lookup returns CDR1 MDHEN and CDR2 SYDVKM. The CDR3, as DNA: TGTGCCAGCAGTCCGGGACAGCCCTTGGAAGCTTTCTTT. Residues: CASSPGQPLEAFF.

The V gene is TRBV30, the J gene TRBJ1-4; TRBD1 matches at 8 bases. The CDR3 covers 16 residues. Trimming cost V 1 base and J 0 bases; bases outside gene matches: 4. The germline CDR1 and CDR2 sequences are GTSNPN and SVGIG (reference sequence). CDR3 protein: CAWSGQGPSTNEKLFF. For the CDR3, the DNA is TGTGCCTGGAGTGGACAGGGGCCTTCAACTAATGAAAAACTGTTTTTT.

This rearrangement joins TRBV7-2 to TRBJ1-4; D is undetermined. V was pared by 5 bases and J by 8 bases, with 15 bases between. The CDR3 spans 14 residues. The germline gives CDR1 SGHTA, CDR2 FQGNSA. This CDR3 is CASSGYGLEEKLFF. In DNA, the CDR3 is TGTGCCAGCAGCGGATACGGACTTGAGGAAAAACTGTTTTTT.

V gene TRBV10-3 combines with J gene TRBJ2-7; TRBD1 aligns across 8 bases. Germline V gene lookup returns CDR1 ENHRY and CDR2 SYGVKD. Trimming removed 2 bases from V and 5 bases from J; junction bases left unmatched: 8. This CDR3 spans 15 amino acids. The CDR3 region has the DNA TGTGCCATCAGTGAGCGACAGGGGATGGGCAACGAGCAGTACTTC. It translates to CAISERQGMGNEQYF.

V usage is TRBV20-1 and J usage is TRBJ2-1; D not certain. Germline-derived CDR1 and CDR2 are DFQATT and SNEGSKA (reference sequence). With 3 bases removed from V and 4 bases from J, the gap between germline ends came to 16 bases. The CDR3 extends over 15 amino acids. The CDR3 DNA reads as TGCAGTGCTAGTGGTATTGGCGGATCGTACAATGAGCAGTTCTTC. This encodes CSASGIGGSYNEQFF.

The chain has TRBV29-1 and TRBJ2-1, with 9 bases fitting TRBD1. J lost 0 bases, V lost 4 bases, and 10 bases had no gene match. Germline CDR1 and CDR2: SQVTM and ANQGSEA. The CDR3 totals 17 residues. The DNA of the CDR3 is TGCAGCGTTGTCGGGACAGGGCTTAGTAGCTCCTACAATGAGCAGTTCTTC. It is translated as CSVVGTGLSSSYNEQFF.

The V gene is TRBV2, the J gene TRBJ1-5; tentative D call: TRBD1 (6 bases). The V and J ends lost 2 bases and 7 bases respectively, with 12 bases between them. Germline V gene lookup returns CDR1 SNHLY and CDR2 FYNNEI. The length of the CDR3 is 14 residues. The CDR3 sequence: CASSEWAGDQPQHF. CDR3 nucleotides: TGTGCCAGCAGTGAATGGGCAGGGGACCAGCCCCAGCATTTT.